This record covers a single T cell receptor (beta chain). The table lists this clonotype with many counts. Its target antigen remains unknown. Per-nucleotide qualities are absent, and no much larger clonotype sits a single base away. The sample comes from a study of T cells in Graves' hyperthyroidism and ophthalmopathy (dated by TCRdb to 2018 to 2020). Study-wide context: Peripheral blood samples were taken at initial diagnosis, before any treatment was given. In more than 5 Graves' hyperthyroidism patients, the study also compared T-cell repertoires from thyroid tissue with T-cell repertoires from blood. After blood sampling, hyperthyroidism patients were treated with methimazole at a starting dose of 30 mg daily, and ophthalmopathy patients were treated with high-dose intravenous methylprednisolone. The 100 discovery patients were divided at random into training and test sets in a 7:3 ratio. Prospective prediction of ophthalmopathy was tested in an independent validation cohort of fewer than 20 hyperthyroidism patients and 17 patients who later progressed to ophthalmopathy. The paper reports TCR Vbeta CDR3 sequencing of 130 to 150 peripheral blood samples: some 44 ophthalmopathy, over 70 hyperthyroidism and around 17 progressor patients. A discovery cohort of roughly 100 patients, approximately 45 with Graves' ophthalmopathy and approximately 57 with stable Graves' hyperthyroidism, was used to find distinguishing TCR V-J signatures. On the study overall, not on this receptor specifically: Most expanded thyroid clonotypes (frequency above 0.001) were also found in blood, which suggests that blood repertoires may mirror thyroid immune responses. Sample size was not statistically predetermined, and investigators were not blinded to group allocation. In cross-validation, a model built on a 13 V-J signature told ophthalmopathy apart from stable hyperthyroidism with 87.88% sensitivity and roughly 82% specificity, and in testing the same model reached 80%/75%. In validation, the model predicted progression to ophthalmopathy with 65% to 71% sensitivity and 72% to 85% specificity, a median of roughly seven months before onset.

The CDR1 and CDR2 encoded by the germline V gene are MGHRA and YSYEKL. At the junction V is shortened by 1 base and J by 0 bases, with 12 bases in between. Its CDR3 holds 16 amino acids, cysteine through phenylalanine. The read is trimmed to its CDR3 DNA, 48 bases read in frame from base 1. A patient counted as having stable Graves' hyperthyroidism if no progression to ophthalmopathy occurred over 18 months of follow-up. Hyperthyroidism patients were newly diagnosed, with disease duration under 2 months, and aged 18 to 65 years. The study excluded patients with uncontrolled infections, other autoimmune diseases, pregnancy or lactation. Clinical symptoms, serum thyroxine and TRAb, thyroid ultrasound, and orbital computed tomography formed the basis for the diagnoses. PBMCs were separated from approximately 9.9 ml of fresh peripheral blood using Ficoll-Paque density gradient centrifugation. Total RNA was extracted using Trizol reagent, and RNA quality was assessed on an Agilent 2100 Bioanalyzer.

Amplification of TCR beta CDR3 regions was carried out from RNA transcripts. The TCR CDR3 was subjected to a first round of RT-PCR using the HTBI primer set and the Qiagen OneStep RT-PCR kit. A second multiplex PCR round built the libraries, followed by size selection and purification. The libraries were sequenced on an Illumina HiSeq2000 using paired-end 100 bp reads. As for how the authors treated the data: SOAPnuke was used to process the raw data, removing reads that contained adapters or uncalled bases, had a mean Phred below 15, or lacked an exact match to the constant primer or identifier. COPE v1.2.5 was used to merge high-quality paired reads, and clonotypes were defined as unique nucleotide sequences. Clonotypes were aligned to IMGT TRBV, TRBD and TRBJ reference segments using MiTCR v1.1. The analysis included only V-J combinations with a frequency above 0.0001, which together covered over 98% of the repertoires. A TCS score was defined as the ratio between F50 (clonal expansion) and ExV (chaos), using BLOSUM62-based TCRdist between CDR3 peptides within each V-J. Welch's t-statistics and random forest reduced around 550 V-J features to roughly 13, which were used in a naive Bayes classifier (R e1071). TCRdb itself trimmed the public reads at Q25 with fastp, ran MiXCR and retained productive beta chains. Records with the same CDR3 protein are collapsed into one entry carrying the most frequent genes and DNA. These V and J calls originate from TCRdb's pipeline instead of the authors' own analysis. In all, the sample holds approximately 510,000 distinct CDR3 sequences, and roughly 20% of those were seen once. The leading ten clones occupy approximately 25% of the sample.

Here the chain combines TRBV4-1 and TRBJ1-1, and perhaps TRBD1 as D gene, on 5 matching bases. What was sequenced was blood. This TCR was sampled from a young man with Graves' hyperthyroidism. The DNA is TGCGCCAGCAGCCAAGTAAGGACACCTATGAACACTGAAGCTTTCTTT. Its coded protein is CASSQVRTPMNTEAFF.